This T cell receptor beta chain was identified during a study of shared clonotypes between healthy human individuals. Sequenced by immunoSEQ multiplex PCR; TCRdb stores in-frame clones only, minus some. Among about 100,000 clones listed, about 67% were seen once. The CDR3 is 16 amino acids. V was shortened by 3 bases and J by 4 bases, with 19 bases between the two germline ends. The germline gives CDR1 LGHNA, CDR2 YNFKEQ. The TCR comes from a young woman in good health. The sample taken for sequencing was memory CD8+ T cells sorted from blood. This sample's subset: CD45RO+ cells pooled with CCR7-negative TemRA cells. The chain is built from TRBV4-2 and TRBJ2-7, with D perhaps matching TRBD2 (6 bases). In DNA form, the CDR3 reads TGTGCCAGCAGCCATCCAGTCGGGGGAGAAGGGTACGAGCAGTACTTC. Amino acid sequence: CASSHPVGGEGYEQYF.